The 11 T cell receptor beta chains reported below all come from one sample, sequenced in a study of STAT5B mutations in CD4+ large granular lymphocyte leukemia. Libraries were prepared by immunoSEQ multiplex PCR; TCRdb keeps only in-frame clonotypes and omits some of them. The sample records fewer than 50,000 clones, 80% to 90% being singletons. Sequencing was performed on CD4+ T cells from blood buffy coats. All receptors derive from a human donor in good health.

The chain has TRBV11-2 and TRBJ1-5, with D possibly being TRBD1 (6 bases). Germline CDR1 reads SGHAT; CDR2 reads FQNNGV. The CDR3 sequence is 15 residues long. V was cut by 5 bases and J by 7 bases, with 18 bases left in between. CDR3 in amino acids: CASSRGVGGRQPQHF. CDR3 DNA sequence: TGTGCCAGCAGCCGTGGCGTGGGGGGCAGGCAGCCCCAGCATTTT.

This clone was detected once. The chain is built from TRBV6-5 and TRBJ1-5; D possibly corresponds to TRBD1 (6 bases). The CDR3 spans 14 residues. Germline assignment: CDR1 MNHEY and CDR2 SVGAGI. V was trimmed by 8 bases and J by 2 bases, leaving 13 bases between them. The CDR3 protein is CASGGGLGNQPQHF. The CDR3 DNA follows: TGTGCCAGCGGAGGGGGGCTCGGCAATCAGCCCCAGCATTTT.

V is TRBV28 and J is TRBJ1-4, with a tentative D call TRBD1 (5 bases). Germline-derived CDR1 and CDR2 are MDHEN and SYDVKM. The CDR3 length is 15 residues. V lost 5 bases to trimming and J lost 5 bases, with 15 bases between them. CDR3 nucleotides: TGTGCCAGCAGTCCAGCTCGGGGACGGAATGAAAAACTGTTTTTT. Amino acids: CASSPARGRNEKLFF.

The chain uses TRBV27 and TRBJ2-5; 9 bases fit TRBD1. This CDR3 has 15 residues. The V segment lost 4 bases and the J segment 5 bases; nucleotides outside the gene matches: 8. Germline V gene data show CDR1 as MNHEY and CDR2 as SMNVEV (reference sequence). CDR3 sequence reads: CASSSSRDRVETQYF. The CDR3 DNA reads TGTGCCAGCAGTTCGTCCCGGGACAGGGTTGAGACCCAGTACTTC.

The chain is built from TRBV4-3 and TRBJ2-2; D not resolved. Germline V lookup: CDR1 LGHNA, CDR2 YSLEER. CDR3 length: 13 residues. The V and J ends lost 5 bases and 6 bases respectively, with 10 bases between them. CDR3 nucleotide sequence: TGCGCCAGCAGCTGGTGGAGTGCCGGGGAGCTGTTTTTT. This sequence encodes CASSWWSAGELFF.

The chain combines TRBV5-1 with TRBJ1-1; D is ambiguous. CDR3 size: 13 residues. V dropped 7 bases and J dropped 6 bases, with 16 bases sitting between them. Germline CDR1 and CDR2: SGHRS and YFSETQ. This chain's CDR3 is CASRAEGGAEAFF. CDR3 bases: TGCGCCAGCCGTGCTGAGGGTGGGGCTGAAGCTTTCTTT.

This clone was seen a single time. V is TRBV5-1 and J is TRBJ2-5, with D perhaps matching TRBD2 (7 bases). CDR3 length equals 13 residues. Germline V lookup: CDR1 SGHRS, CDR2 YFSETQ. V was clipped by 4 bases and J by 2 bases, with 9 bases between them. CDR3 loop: CASSGGAQETQYF. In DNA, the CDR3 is TGCGCCAGCAGCGGGGGGGCTCAAGAGACCCAGTACTTC.

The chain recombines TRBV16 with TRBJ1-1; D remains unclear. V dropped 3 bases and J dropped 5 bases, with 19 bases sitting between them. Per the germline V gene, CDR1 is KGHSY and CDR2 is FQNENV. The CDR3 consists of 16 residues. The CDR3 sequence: CASSHSRARSGTEAFF. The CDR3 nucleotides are TGTGCCAGCAGCCATTCGCGGGCCCGAAGTGGAACTGAAGCTTTCTTT.

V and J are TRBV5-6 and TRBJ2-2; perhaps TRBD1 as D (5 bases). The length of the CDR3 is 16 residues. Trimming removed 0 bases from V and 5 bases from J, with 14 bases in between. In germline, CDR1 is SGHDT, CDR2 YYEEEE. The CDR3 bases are TGTGCCAGCAGCTTGGAGGTAGGGGCGAGAACCGGGGAGCTGTTTTTT. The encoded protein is CASSLEVGARTGELFF.

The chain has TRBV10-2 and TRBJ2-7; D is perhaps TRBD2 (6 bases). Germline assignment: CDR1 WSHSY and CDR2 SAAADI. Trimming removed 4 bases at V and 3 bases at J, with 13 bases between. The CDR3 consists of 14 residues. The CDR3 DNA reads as TGCGCCAGCAGTGGGGGGGAACGCGGCTACGAGCAGTACTTC. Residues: CASSGGERGYEQYF.

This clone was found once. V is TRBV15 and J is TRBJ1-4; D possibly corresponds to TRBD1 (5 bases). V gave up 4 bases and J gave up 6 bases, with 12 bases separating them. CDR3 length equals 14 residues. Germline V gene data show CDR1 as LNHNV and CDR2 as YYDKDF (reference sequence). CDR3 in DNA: TGTGCCACCAGCACAGGGCGCTTGGATGAAAAACTGTTTTTT. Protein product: CATSTGRLDEKLFF.